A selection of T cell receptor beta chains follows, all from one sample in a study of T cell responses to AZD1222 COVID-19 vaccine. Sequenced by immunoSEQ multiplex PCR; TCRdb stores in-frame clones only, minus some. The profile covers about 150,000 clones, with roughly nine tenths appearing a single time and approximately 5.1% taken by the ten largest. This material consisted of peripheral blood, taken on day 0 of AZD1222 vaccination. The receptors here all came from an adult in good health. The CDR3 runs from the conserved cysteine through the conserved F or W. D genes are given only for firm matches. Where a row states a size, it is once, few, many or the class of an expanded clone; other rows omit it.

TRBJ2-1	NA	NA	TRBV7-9	TGTGCCAGCAGCCCATACGATGAGCAGTTCTTC	CASSPYDEQFF
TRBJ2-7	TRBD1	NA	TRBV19	TGTGCCAGTAGTATAGTTGGGACAGGCGTATACGAGCAGTACTTC	CASSIVGTGVYEQYF
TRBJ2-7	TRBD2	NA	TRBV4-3	TGCGCCAGCAGCCAAGATCCCCCGGTCGGAAGCGGGAGGGGGAAGCAGTACTTC	CASSQDPPVGSGRGKQYF
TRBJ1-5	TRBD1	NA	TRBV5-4	TGTGCCAGCAGCCTAAACCAGGGGGCGTTAATGAATCAGCCCCAGCATTTT	CASSLNQGALMNQPQHF
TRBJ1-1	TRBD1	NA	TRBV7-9	TGTGCCAGCAGCAGCGAGACAGGGACTGAAGCTTTCTTT	CASSSETGTEAFF
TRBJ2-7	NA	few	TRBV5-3	TGTGCCAGAAGCGATCAGGGCCCTTCCTACGAGCAGTACTTC	CARSDQGPSYEQYF
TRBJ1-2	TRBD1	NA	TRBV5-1	TGCGCCAGCAGCTTGGCCGGTTTGGGGGACAGGGGCGTTGTTAACTATGGCTACACCTTC	CASSLAGLGDRGVVNYGYTF
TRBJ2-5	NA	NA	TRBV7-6	TGTGCCAGCAGCTTAGGAGAAGGGGAGACCCAGTACTTC	CASSLGEGETQYF
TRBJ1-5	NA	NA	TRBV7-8	TGTGCCAGCAGCTTAGGCCAGGGATTGAGTCAGCCCCAGCATTTT	CASSLGQGLSQPQHF
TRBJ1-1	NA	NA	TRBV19	TGTGCCAGTAGTCTTGGACGGACGAACACTGAAGCTTTCTTT	CASSLGRTNTEAFF
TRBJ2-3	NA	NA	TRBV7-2	TGTGCCAGCAGCGCGATTACAGATACGCAGTATTTT	CASSAITDTQYF
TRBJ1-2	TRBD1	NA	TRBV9	TGTGCCAGCAGCGCTGGGACAGGGGATGGCTACACCTTC	CASSAGTGDGYTF
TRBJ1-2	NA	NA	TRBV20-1	TGCAGTGCTAGCCCAGGTGGTGGCTACACCTTC	CSASPGGGYTF
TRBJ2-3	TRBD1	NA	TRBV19	TGTGCCAGTAGTTCAGGGGGCGCAGGTCCCCAGTATTTT	CASSSGGAGPQYF
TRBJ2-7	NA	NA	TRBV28	TGTGCCAGCAGTCAAAGAACAGGGTGGTTGGACGAGCAGTACTTC	CASSQRTGWLDEQYF
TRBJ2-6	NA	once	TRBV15	TGTGCCACCAGCAGAGTCCACGGACTGGAATCTGGGGCCAACGTCCTGACTTTC	CATSRVHGLESGANVLTF
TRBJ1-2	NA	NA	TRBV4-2	TGTGCCAGCAGCCAAGATGTCCAGGGAATAGCCTGGGGTAGCTACACCTTC	CASSQDVQGIAWGSYTF
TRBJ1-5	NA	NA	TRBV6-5	TGTGCCAGCTCGACGGGGAGCTACCAGCCCCAGCATTTT	CASSTGSYQPQHF
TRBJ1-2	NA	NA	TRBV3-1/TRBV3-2	TGTGCCAGCAGCCAACCCGGGCGAGGCTACACCTTC	CASSQPGRGYTF
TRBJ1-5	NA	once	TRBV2	TGTGCCAGCAGCCGCTTCGGCCGTTATAGCAATCAGCCCCAGCATTTT	CASSRFGRYSNQPQHF
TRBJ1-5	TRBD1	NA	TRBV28	TGTGCCAGCAGTTTAGAAACAGGGGGCTATCAGCCCCAGCATTTT	CASSLETGGYQPQHF
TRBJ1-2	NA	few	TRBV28	TGTGCCAGCAGTTCCCCCCCGCGAGGAAACTATGGCTACACCTTC	CASSSPPRGNYGYTF
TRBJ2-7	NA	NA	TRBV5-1	TGCGCCAGCAGCGTACCGGGACCCTACGAGCAGTACTTC	CASSVPGPYEQYF
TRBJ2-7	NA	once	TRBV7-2	TGTGCCAGCAGCTTAGGTCCCCCGGAAGCCTACGAGCAGTACTTC	CASSLGPPEAYEQYF
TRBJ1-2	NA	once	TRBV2	TGTGCCAGCAGTGAGCCCGGCTATGGCTACACCTTC	CASSEPGYGYTF
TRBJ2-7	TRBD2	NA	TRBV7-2	TGTGCCAGCAGCTTGGCTTGGACTAGCGGGAGTAGATACGAGCAGTACTTC	CASSLAWTSGSRYEQYF
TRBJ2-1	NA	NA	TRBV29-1	TGCAGCGTTAGGGGGGGATACAATGAGCAGTTCTTC	CSVRGGYNEQFF
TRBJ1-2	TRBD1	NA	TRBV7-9	TGTGCCAGCAGCTTAGAGGGACAGCTCCAGGTGTTTGGCTACACCTTC	CASSLEGQLQVFGYTF
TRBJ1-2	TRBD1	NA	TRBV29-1	TGCAGCGGCACAGGGGGCGGCGGTGGCTACACCTTC	CSGTGGGGGYTF
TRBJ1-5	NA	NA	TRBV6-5	TGTGCCAGCAGTCGAAAGGCCCTCGGCAATCAGCCCCAGCATTTT	CASSRKALGNQPQHF
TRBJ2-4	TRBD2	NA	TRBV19	TGTGCCAGTAGTAGCTCCGGGACTAGCGGTACTAAAAACATTCAGTACTTC	CASSSSGTSGTKNIQYF
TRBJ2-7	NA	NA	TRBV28	TGTGCCAGCAGATTATCCCGGGATCCCGACTCCCCCTACGAGCAGTACTTC	CASRLSRDPDSPYEQYF
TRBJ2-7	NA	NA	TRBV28	TGTGCCAGCAGCGATCAACTTTTGGAGCAGTACTTC	CASSDQLLEQYF
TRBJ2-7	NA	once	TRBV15	TGTGCCACCAGCCGAGGGACAATTTACGCCTACGAGCAGTACTTC	CATSRGTIYAYEQYF
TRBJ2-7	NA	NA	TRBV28	TGTGCCAGCCGGGGTTTCTACGAGCAGTACTTC	CASRGFYEQYF
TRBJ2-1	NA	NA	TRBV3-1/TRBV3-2	TGTGCCAGCAGCCAAAACCCAAGCGGCAGCAGGAGGTCCAATGAGCAGTTCTTC	CASSQNPSGSRRSNEQFF
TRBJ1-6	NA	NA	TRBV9	TGTGCCAGCAGCGTAGACGGTATCAATTCACCCCTCCACTTT	CASSVDGINSPLHF
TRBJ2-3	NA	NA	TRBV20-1	TGCAGTGCTAGTTGGGACAATACGCAGTATTTT	CSASWDNTQYF
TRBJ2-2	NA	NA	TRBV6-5	TGTGCCAGCAGTTTGGGTGGGGGGCAAGTCACCGGGGAGCTGTTTTTT	CASSLGGGQVTGELFF
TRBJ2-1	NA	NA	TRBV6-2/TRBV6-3	TGTGCCAGCAGTTACGGTTCCGGGCCCAGCAATGAGCAGTTCTTC	CASSYGSGPSNEQFF
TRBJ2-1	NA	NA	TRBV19	TGTGCCAGTAGCCCCAGGGTCTCACTGAATGAGCAGTTCTTC	CASSPRVSLNEQFF
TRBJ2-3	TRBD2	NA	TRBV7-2	TGTGCCAGCACAGCGGGATTAGGCACAGATACGCAGTATTTT	CASTAGLGTDTQYF
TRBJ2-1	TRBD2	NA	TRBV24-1	TGTGCCACCAGTGATTCGACCCCGCTAGCGGGACTAAACAATGAGCAGTTCTTC	CATSDSTPLAGLNNEQFF
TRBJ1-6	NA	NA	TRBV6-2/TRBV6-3	TGTGCCAGCAGTCCCCTAACAGAGGCTTCACCCCTCCACTTT	CASSPLTEASPLHF
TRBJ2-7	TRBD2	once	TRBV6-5	TGTGCCAGCAGTTACTCTAGCGGGGTCTACGAGCAGTACTTC	CASSYSSGVYEQYF
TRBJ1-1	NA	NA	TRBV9	TGTGCCAGCAGCCTACAGGCCCAGAACACTGAAGCTTTCTTT	CASSLQAQNTEAFF
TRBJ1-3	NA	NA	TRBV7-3	TGTGCCAGCAGCGAGAACGTAGGAAACACCATATATTTT	CASSENVGNTIYF
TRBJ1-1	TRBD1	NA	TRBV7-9	TGTGCCAGCAGCGAACAGGGGGCCTCCTTCTTT	CASSEQGASFF